This T cell receptor (beta chain) was captured in a study of control samples from healthy donors and cancer patients. Clones were read by immunoSEQ multiplex PCR, and TCRdb kept only the in-frame ones, dropping some. The table lists 90,000 or so clones, about 88% of them singletons. Input material: blood. This sequence originates from a woman in her sixties in good health.

CDR3 in amino acids: CASSPRRDEAFF. The DNA of the CDR3 is TGTGCCAGCAGCCCACGTCGGGATGAAGCTTTCTTT. The chain recombines TRBV3-1 (or the pseudogene TRBV3-2) with TRBJ1-1; D not resolved. CDR1 and CDR2 from the germline V gene are LGHDT and YNNKEL (reference sequence). The CDR3 is made up of 12 amino acids. V shed 4 bases and J shed 7 bases, with 10 bases lying between them.